Listed here are 30 T cell receptor beta chains from one sample, sequenced in a study of vaccination effects on CD4 cells after COVID-19 (dated by TCRdb to the early 2020s). For these TCRs, the target antigens are not known. In the ViraFEST assay, PBMC were stimulated with viral peptide pools, and antigen-specific CD4+ T cell clonotypes were then identified by expansion using TCR sequencing. After around 11 days of culture, CD4+ T cells were isolated with the EasySep CD4+ T cell isolation kit. Libraries came from the immunoSEQ multiplex PCR assay. Sourced from immuneACCESS, this table was stored by TCRdb with only in-frame sequences that have V and J called. A share of the clones is absent; for the studies checked, an unresolved V gene accounts for under half, and the remainder has no known explanation. In this sample the table shows 30,000 or so clones, around 70% of which occur a single time. In total, the top ten clones hold 25% to 30% of the sample.

Sequencing used CD4+ T cells from PBMCs cultured with HCoV-229E spike peptides, obtained before COVID-19 vaccination. This specimen's cell subset or site label, interpreted: HCoV-229E spike overlapping peptide pool stimulation. The receptors shown here come from a human donor who received a COVID-19 vaccine.

The chain links TRBV2 to TRBJ2-1; 12 bases align to TRBD1. Germline CDR1 SNHLY, CDR2 FYNNEI. Losses at the gene ends were 2 bases for V and 8 bases for J; bases not matched to a gene: 10. The CDR3 sequence is 17 residues long. The CDR3, as DNA: TGTGCCAGCAGTGAATGGGGTCCGGGACAGGGGGCCGATGAGCAGTTCTTC. It codes for CASSEWGPGQGADEQFF.

This clone was seen only once. V gene TRBV5-4 combines with J gene TRBJ1-2; D possibly corresponds to TRBD1 (5 bases). The CDR3 is 14 residues long. Trimming pared 1 base from V and 4 bases from J, leaving 11 bases between. Germline CDR1 reads SGHNT; CDR2 reads YYREEE (reference sequence). The DNA of the CDR3 is TGTGCCAGCAGCTTGTGGGGGATGGGCTATGGCTACACCTTC. It codes for CASSLWGMGYGYTF.

This chain joins TRBV6-1 and TRBJ1-2; D may be TRBD1 (5 bases). The length of the CDR3 is 17 residues. The V end was cut by 4 bases, the J end by 4 bases, with 22 bases between. The germline CDR1 and CDR2 sequences are MNHNS and SASEGT. The CDR3 DNA sequence: TGTGCCAGCAGTGGGCCGGGGGGGACGCACCCCCTCTATGGCTACACCTTC. It yields the protein CASSGPGGTHPLYGYTF.

The chain recombines TRBV11-3 with TRBJ2-2; D not certain. CDR3 size: 14 residues. CDR1 and CDR2 from the germline V gene are SGHNT and YENEEA. V shed 5 bases and J shed 5 bases, with 12 bases lying between them. In DNA form, the CDR3 reads TGTGCCAGCAGCCCCCCTCTGAATACCGGGGAGCTGTTTTTT. It translates to CASSPPLNTGELFF.

Regarding this clone: One junction end disagrees with the germline gene, perhaps due to a read error. The chain combines TRBV7-7 with TRBJ1-1; D is possibly TRBD1 (5 bases). Germline V lookup: CDR1 SSHAT, CDR2 FNYEAQ (reference sequence). This CDR3 contains 17 residues. CDR3 bases: TGTGCTAGCAGCCGTATTGGGTTCGCGGGGGAGAACACTGAAGCTTTCTTT. Amino acids: CASSRIGFAGENTEAFF. Filled out from reference TRBV7-7 and TRBJ1-1, the complete variable domain reads GAGVSQSPRYKVTKRGQDVTLRCDPISSHATLYWYQQALGQGPEFLTYFNYEAQPDKSGLPSDRFSAERPEGSISTLTIQRTEQRDSAMYRCASSRIGFAGENTEAFFGQGTRLTVV.

This clone was detected a few times. The chain has TRBV11-2 and TRBJ1-1; unclear D gene. Trimming left V 5 bases short and J 10 bases short, with 14 bases between. Germline CDR1 SGHAT, CDR2 FQNNGV. The CDR3 is made up of 12 amino acids. The CDR3, as DNA: TGTGCCAGCAGCGATACTACAGCCCCAGCTTTCTTT. Translating gives CASSDTTAPAFF. The full variable domain, in which reference TRBV11-2 and TRBJ1-1 provide the parts outside the CDR3, is EAGVAQSPRYKIIEKRQSVAFWCNPISGHATLYWYQQILGQGPKLLIQFQNNGVVDDSQLPKDRFSAERLKGVDSTLKIQPAKLEDSAVYLCASSDTTAPAFFGQGTRLTVV.

The CDR3 region is CASSRDRAGANVLTF. The CDR3 bases are TGTGCCAGCAGCAGGGACAGGGCTGGGGCCAACGTCCTGACTTTC. The chain combines TRBV7-9 with TRBJ2-6; 9 nucleotides line up with TRBD1. V was clipped by 5 bases and J by 2 bases; unmatched bases: 1. The CDR3 length is 15 residues. Germline values: CDR1 SEHNR, CDR2 FQNEAQ (reference sequence). Based on the CDR3 plus reference TRBV7-9 and TRBJ2-6, the full variable domain is DTGVSQNPRHKITKRGQNVTFRCDPISEHNRLYWYRQTLGQGPEFLTYFQNEAQLEKSRLLSDRFSAERPKGSFSTLEIQRTEQGDSAMYLCASSRDRAGANVLTFGAGSRLTVL.

V and J are TRBV10-3 and TRBJ2-7; D call uncertain. V shed 3 bases and J shed 3 bases, with 9 bases lying between them. This CDR3 has 13 amino acids. Germline CDR1 reads ENHRY; CDR2 reads SYGVKD. Here the CDR3 DNA reads TGTGCCATCAGTGACCCCGGTTTCTACGAGCAGTACTTC. It translates to CAISDPGFYEQYF.

The genes are TRBV10-3 and TRBJ1-1; the match to TRBD1 covers 11 bases. The V gene end was trimmed by 9 bases and the J gene end by 4 bases; junction bases not matched to a gene: 7. CDR3 length equals 14 residues. Germline V gene lookup returns CDR1 ENHRY and CDR2 SYGVKD. The CDR3 bases are TGTGCCATTGGGACAGGGGGAAGGGGCACTGAAGCTTTCTTT. Encoded protein: CAIGTGGRGTEAFF.

The V and J genes are TRBV10-3 and TRBJ2-7, with D possibly TRBD2 on 6 matching bases. This CDR3 comprises 11 residues. The V and J ends lost 8 bases and 5 bases respectively, with 10 bases between them. CDR1 and CDR2 from the germline V gene are ENHRY and SYGVKD. The CDR3 reads CAIGRTDEQYF. The CDR3 DNA sequence: TGTGCCATCGGGAGGACGGACGAGCAGTACTTC.

The V and J genes are TRBV7-2 and TRBJ2-5; no clear D. CDR1 and CDR2 from the germline V gene are SGHTA and FQGNSA. V was cut by 1 base and J by 5 bases, with 11 bases left in between. The CDR3 is made up of 14 amino acids. The CDR3 loop is CASSLGSSWETQYF. In nucleotides, the CDR3 is TGTGCCAGCAGCTTAGGTAGTAGTTGGGAGACCCAGTACTTC. Drawing the rest from reference TRBV7-2 and TRBJ2-5, the complete variable domain is GAGVSQSPSNKVTEKGKDVELRCDPISGHTALYWYRQSLGQGLEFLIYFQGNSAPDKSGLPSDRFSAERTGGSVSTLTIQRTQQEDSAVYLCASSLGSSWETQYFGPGTRLLVL.

This clone was observed a few times. The chain couples TRBV7-9 to TRBJ2-6, with TRBD1 matching over 7 bases. V dropped 3 bases and J dropped 0; count of bases not matched to a gene: 5. The CDR3 length is 17 residues. Germline CDR1 SEHNR, CDR2 FQNEAQ (reference sequence). CDR3 sequence (DNA): TGTGCCAGCAGCTTGATTTACAGGGGCTCTGGGGCCAACGTCCTGACTTTC. Translation gives CASSLIYRGSGANVLTF.

The genes are TRBV7-2 and TRBJ2-3; 10 bases fit TRBD2. V was pared by 4 bases and J by 7 bases, with 5 bases of the junction left unmatched. CDR3 length equals 14 residues. CDR1 is SGHTA and CDR2 is FQGNSA in the germline V gene. CDR3 protein: CASSSGLAEYTQYF. CDR3 DNA sequence: TGTGCCAGCAGCTCCGGACTAGCGGAATATACGCAGTATTTT.

This sequence joins TRBV28 and TRBJ2-2; 10 bases map to TRBD1. Germline V gene data show CDR1 as MDHEN and CDR2 as SYDVKM. Trimming removed 6 bases from V and 6 bases from J; junction bases left unmatched: 10. The CDR3 loop spans 16 amino acids. The CDR3 reads CASRSRDRGPAGELFF. The CDR3 DNA sequence: TGTGCCAGCAGAAGCCGGGACAGGGGACCGGCCGGGGAGCTGTTTTTT.

In this sample, this clone turned up a few times. The chain links TRBV5-1 to TRBJ2-3, with a weak D call TRBD2 (6 bases). The CDR3 has 16 amino acids. The germline V gene encodes CDR1 SGHRS and CDR2 YFSETQ. The V end lost 0 bases, the J end lost 0 bases, and 11 bases lay between the germline ends. The CDR3 region is CASSLVLGTSTDTQYF. In DNA form, the CDR3 reads TGCGCCAGCAGCTTGGTCCTCGGGACTAGCACAGATACGCAGTATTTT.

This clone was detected only a few times. The chain joins TRBV28 to TRBJ1-1; D is possibly TRBD1 (5 bases). CDR3 size: 14 residues. The germline CDR1 and CDR2 sequences are MDHEN and SYDVKM. V was shortened by 6 bases and J by 4 bases, with 15 bases between the two germline ends. CDR3 nucleotides: TGTGCCAGCAGGGGGACCGCTGGGAGCACTGAAGCTTTCTTT. It codes for CASRGTAGSTEAFF. Full variable domain (rest looked up from reference TRBV28 and TRBJ1-1): DVKVTQSSRYLVKRTGEKVFLECVQDMDHENMFWYRQDPGLGLRLIYFSYDVKMKEKGDIPEGYSVSREKKERFSLILESASTNQTSMYLCASRGTAGSTEAFFGQGTRLTVV.

This clone has more than one count but fewer than ten. This chain connects TRBV6-1 to TRBJ1-2; no reliable D call. The CDR3 spans 13 residues. The germline V and J ends were trimmed by 3 bases and 8 bases, with 13 bases remaining between them. CDR1 and CDR2 (germline): MNHNS, SASEGT. In DNA, the CDR3 is TGTGCCAGCAGTGATGGGGTTATGACGGGCTACACCTTC. Amino acids: CASSDGVMTGYTF.

This clone occurred a few times. V is TRBV7-9 and J is TRBJ2-7; the D gene is possibly TRBD1 (6 bases). V lost 5 bases and J lost 0, with 11 bases in between. CDR1 and CDR2 from the germline V gene are SEHNR and FQNEAQ (reference sequence). The CDR3 has 14 amino acids. The CDR3 protein is CASSADRHSYEQYF. DNA for the CDR3: TGTGCCAGCAGCGCCGACAGGCACTCCTACGAGCAGTACTTC.

This clone occurred a few times. This chain uses TRBV28 with TRBJ1-1; no reliable D call. Germline lookup yields CDR1 MDHEN and CDR2 SYDVKM. The CDR3 is made up of 13 amino acids. Trimming removed 5 bases at V and 7 bases at J, with 14 bases between. DNA of the CDR3: TGTGCCAGCAGTCCCTTAACGACACTTGAAGCTTTCTTT. This codes for CASSPLTTLEAFF.

The chain links TRBV7-2 to TRBJ2-7; tentatively, D is TRBD1 (5 bases). V was trimmed by 4 bases and J by 5 bases, leaving 18 bases between them. Germline loops: CDR1 SGHTA, CDR2 FQGNSA. CDR3 length: 15 amino acids. The CDR3 DNA reads TGTGCCAGCAGCTCTTCGTGGGCCAGGGCCAACGAGCAGTACTTC. Residues: CASSSSWARANEQYF. The whole variable domain, remainder taken from reference TRBV7-2 and TRBJ2-7, is GAGVSQSPSNKVTEKGKDVELRCDPISGHTALYWYRQSLGQGLEFLIYFQGNSAPDKSGLPSDRFSAERTGGSVSTLTIQRTQQEDSAVYLCASSSSWARANEQYFGPGTRLTVT.

Turning to this clone: Mismatch with germline at one junction end may stem from a read error. This chain joins TRBV10-3 and TRBJ2-2; TRBD2 matches at 13 bases. The V gene's germline CDR1 is ENHRY and CDR2 SYGVKD. The CDR3 has 18 amino acids. The CDR3 reads CAIRRTSGSSPKTGELFF. CDR3 DNA sequence: TGTGCCATCAGGCGGACTAGCGGGAGTTCCCCGAAGACCGGGGAGCTGTTTTTT.

This clone was observed a handful of times. The chain recombines TRBV4-1 with TRBJ2-1; D unclear. This CDR3 region has 17 residues. Trimming took 1 base from V and 2 from J, leaving 15 bases between them. CDR1 MGHRA and CDR2 YSYEKL come from the germline V gene. The DNA for the CDR3 is TGCGCCAGCAGCCAAGTGTTTGGGATCCTTACCTACAATGAGCAGTTCTTC. Amino acids: CASSQVFGILTYNEQFF.

The J gene is TRBJ2-1, the V gene TRBV25-1, with 10 bases identical to TRBD1. Looked up from germline, CDR1 is MGHDK and CDR2 is SYGVNS. CDR3 size: 15 residues. V dropped 6 bases and J dropped 2; count of bases not matched to a gene: 4. CDR3 region: CASSLDRGTYNEQFF. The CDR3 DNA reads as TGTGCCAGCAGCTTGGACAGGGGGACCTACAATGAGCAGTTCTTC.

This sequence joins TRBV6-5 and TRBJ1-2; D is ambiguous. CDR3 length: 12 amino acids. CDR1 MNHEY and CDR2 SVGAGI come from the germline V gene. V lost 7 bases, J lost 3 bases, and 9 bases lay in between. CDR3 region: CASMQWDYGYTF. The CDR3 DNA reads as TGTGCCAGCATGCAGTGGGACTATGGCTACACCTTC.

The genes are TRBV12-3 or TRBV12-4 and TRBJ2-3; no firm D call. The length of the CDR3 is 11 residues. Trimming removed 4 bases from V and 7 bases from J, with 6 bases in between. The CDR3 sequence is CASSSTYTQYF. In DNA form, the CDR3 reads TGTGCCAGCAGTTCGACCTATACGCAGTATTTT.

This clone appeared a single time. As DNA, the CDR3 is TGTGCCAGTTCTGCAGGGAGAGATTTATCGCAGCCCCAGCATTTT. Its translation is CASSAGRDLSQPQHF. V gene TRBV19 combines with J gene TRBJ1-5; D might be TRBD1 (5 bases). Germline V gene sequence: CDR1 LNHDA, CDR2 SQIVND (reference sequence). Trimming took 8 bases from V and 7 from J, leaving 21 bases between them. The CDR3 is 15 residues long.

This sequence joins TRBV28 and TRBJ1-4; weak D call: TRBD1 (5 bases). The CDR3 has 15 residues. Trimming removed 0 bases at V and 11 bases at J, with 16 bases between. Germline V gene data show CDR1 as MDHEN and CDR2 as SYDVKM. CDR3 bases: TGTGCCAGCAGTTTATGGGGGGGATCGGTGGAGAAACTGTTTTTT. Its translation is CASSLWGGSVEKLFF.

This clone was observed a handful of times. The gene calls are TRBV11-2 and TRBJ2-1; 9 bases match TRBD2. This CDR3 is 14 amino acids long. Germline V CDR1 and CDR2: SGHAT, FQNNGV. V dropped 5 bases and J dropped 7; count of bases not matched to a gene: 6. The CDR3 reads CASSTRTSDNEQFF. CDR3 DNA sequence: TGTGCCAGCAGCACCAGGACTAGCGATAATGAGCAGTTCTTC.

The chain has TRBV7-2 and TRBJ1-1, with TRBD1 as a possible D gene (5 bases). From germline, CDR1 is SGHTA and CDR2 FQGNSA. The V and J ends lost 4 bases and 0 bases respectively, with 12 bases between them. The CDR3 has 15 amino acids. CDR3: CASSSSAQVNTEAFF. The CDR3 nucleotides read TGTGCCAGCAGCTCTAGCGCACAGGTGAACACTGAAGCTTTCTTT. Looking up the rest from reference TRBV7-2 and TRBJ1-1 gives the full variable domain: GAGVSQSPSNKVTEKGKDVELRCDPISGHTALYWYRQSLGQGLEFLIYFQGNSAPDKSGLPSDRFSAERTGGSVSTLTIQRTQQEDSAVYLCASSSSAQVNTEAFFGQGTRLTVV.

J is TRBJ2-3 and V is TRBV7-6, with TRBD2 matching 7 bases. This CDR3 contains 15 residues. The junction had 4 bases not matched to a gene; V was cut back by 1 base and J by 3 bases. CDR1 SGHVS and CDR2 FNYEAQ come from the germline V gene. The CDR3 spells CASSLGWGGTDTQYF. The CDR3 region has the DNA TGTGCCAGCAGCTTAGGGTGGGGGGGTACAGATACGCAGTATTTT.